The 5 T cell receptor beta chains below all came from one sample that was sequenced in a study of sequential checkpoint blockade in melanoma. Treatment indicated: randomized to nivolumab then ipilimumab (arm A) or the reverse (arm B). The table came from immunoSEQ multiplex PCR; TCRdb's copy has only in-frame clones and leaves some out. The data hold 17,000 or so clones, with approximately 80% observed a single time. The sequences come from CD8+ T cells sorted from blood (inferred from file names), collected from a patient given nivolumab and ipilimumab in sequence. These receptors originate from a human donor with melanoma.

CDR3: CASSYGRSNTEAFF. The CDR3 DNA is TGTGCCAGCAGTTACGGGAGATCGAACACTGAAGCTTTCTTT. The rearrangement joins TRBV6-5 to TRBJ1-1; D unclear. This CDR3 is 14 amino acids long. The V and J ends lost 2 bases and 1 base respectively, with 8 bases between them. The germline V gene encodes CDR1 MNHEY and CDR2 SVGAGI.

This clone has more than one count but fewer than ten. The chain is built from TRBV19 and TRBJ1-5; perhaps TRBD1 as D (6 bases). Germline V lookup: CDR1 LNHDA, CDR2 SQIVND (reference sequence). The V and J ends lost 3 bases and 3 bases respectively, with 12 bases between them. The CDR3 consists of 15 residues. CDR3 nucleotides: TGTGCCAGTAGTATTGGGGGCGGATCCAATCAGCCCCAGCATTTT. Translated, it gives CASSIGGGSNQPQHF.

The rearrangement uses TRBV28 and TRBJ1-5; the match to TRBD1 covers 8 bases. The V segment lost 3 bases and the J segment 5 bases; nucleotides outside the gene matches: 3. The CDR3 totals 14 residues. Looked up from germline, CDR1 is MDHEN and CDR2 is SYDVKM. The CDR3 region has the DNA TGTGCCAGCAGTTTCGGGACAGGAGATCAGCCCCAGCATTTT. Its translation: CASSFGTGDQPQHF. The full variable domain, completed using reference TRBV28 and TRBJ1-5, is DVKVTQSSRYLVKRTGEKVFLECVQDMDHENMFWYRQDPGLGLRLIYFSYDVKMKEKGDIPEGYSVSREKKERFSLILESASTNQTSMYLCASSFGTGDQPQHFGDGTRLSIL.

This chain joins TRBV10-3 and TRBJ1-2; 10 nucleotides agree with TRBD1. The CDR3 extends over 14 amino acids. V was pared by 3 bases and J by 4 bases, with 2 bases of the junction left unmatched. The germline CDR1 and CDR2 sequences are ENHRY and SYGVKD. The CDR3 DNA reads as TGTGCCATCAGTGACCGGGACAGGGGCTATGGCTACACCTTC. As protein: CAISDRDRGYGYTF.

The rearrangement uses TRBV27 and TRBJ2-7; TRBD1 is a possible D gene (6 bases). CDR3 length: 13 residues. V was trimmed by 5 bases and J by 5 bases, leaving 13 bases between them. The germline gives CDR1 MNHEY, CDR2 SMNVEV (reference sequence). The DNA for the CDR3 is TGTGCCAGCAGTCCAGACAGGCGCAACGAGCAGTACTTC. This codes for CASSPDRRNEQYF.